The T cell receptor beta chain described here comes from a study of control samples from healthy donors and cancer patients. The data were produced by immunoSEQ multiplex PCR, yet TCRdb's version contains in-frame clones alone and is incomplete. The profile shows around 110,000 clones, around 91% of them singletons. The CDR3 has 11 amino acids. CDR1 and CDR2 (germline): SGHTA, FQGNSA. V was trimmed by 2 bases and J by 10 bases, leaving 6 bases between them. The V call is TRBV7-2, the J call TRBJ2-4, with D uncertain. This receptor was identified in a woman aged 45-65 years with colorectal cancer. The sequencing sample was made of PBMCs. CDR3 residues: CASSLLGIQYF. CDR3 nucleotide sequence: TGTGCCAGCAGCTTACTTGGGATTCAGTACTTC.